The 29 T cell receptor beta chains below all came from one sample that was sequenced in a study of response to subunit inactivated influenza vaccine. TCRdb independently ran MiXCR on the RT-PCR reads; one entry per CDR3 protein. The data contain 800,000 to 1,000,000 distinct CDR3 sequences, approximately 22% of them seen just once; the ten biggest clones take up 10%. The sample here was PBMCs from blood, taken around 5 days after vaccination. The receptors here all came from a man aged 50 to 60 who received an inactivated influenza vaccine.

This chain connects TRBV4-3 to TRBJ2-5; 10 bases agree with TRBD2. The CDR3 has 18 residues. From germline, CDR1 is LGHNA and CDR2 YSLEER. Losses at the gene ends were 0 bases for V and 5 bases for J; bases not matched to a gene: 12. The CDR3 DNA reads as TGCGCCAGCAGCCAAGATTTCGGGAGCGGGGGGGAGTTGGAGACCCAGTACTTC. This encodes CASSQDFGSGGELETQYF.

The chain is built from TRBV7-6 and TRBJ1-3, with 9 bases identical to TRBD1. Trimming at V came to 4 bases and at J to 4 bases, leaving 14 bases not matched to a gene. The CDR3 covers 18 residues. Germline CDR1 SGHVS, CDR2 FNYEAQ. The DNA for the CDR3 is TGTGCCAGCAGCTCCACACCGGGACAGGGAGGTGGAGGAAACACCATATATTTT. Amino acid sequence: CASSSTPGQGGGGNTIYF.

V gene TRBV2 combines with J gene TRBJ2-2, with D tentatively TRBD2 (6 bases). V lost 10 bases and J 5 bases, leaving 14 bases between the germline ends. From germline, CDR1 is SNHLY and CDR2 FYNNEI. CDR3 length: 13 amino acids. The CDR3 sequence is CATHRGTTGELFF. CDR3 coding DNA: TGTGCCACCCACCGGGGGACGACCGGGGAGCTGTTTTTT.

The table lists this clonotype with a few counts. V is TRBV7-2 and J is TRBJ2-2, with D perhaps assigned TRBD1 or TRBD2 (6 bases each). In germline, CDR1 is SGHTA, CDR2 FQGNSA. The CDR3 loop spans 17 amino acids. The V end lost 0 bases, the J end lost 5 bases, and 16 bases lay between the germline ends. The CDR3 coding sequence is TGTGCCAGCAGCTTAGCGGGGGGCCCTGGGTCGACCGGGGAGCTGTTTTTT. This encodes CASSLAGGPGSTGELFF. The variable domain in full, completed from reference TRBV7-2 and TRBJ2-2, reads GAGVSQSPSNKVTEKGKDVELRCDPISGHTALYWYRQSLGQGLEFLIYFQGNSAPDKSGLPSDRFSAERTGGSVSTLTIQRTQQEDSAVYLCASSLAGGPGSTGELFFGEGSRLTVL.

This clonotype was picked up a small number of times. This rearrangement joins TRBV20-1 to TRBJ2-7; 8 bases line up with TRBD1. The CDR3 is 16 residues long. Germline V lookup: CDR1 DFQATT, CDR2 SNEGSKA (reference sequence). Germline trimming cut 0 bases from V and 3 bases from J; bases unmatched to any gene: 10. The CDR3, as DNA: TGCAGTGCTAGAGATGGACTACAGGGGGTATACTACGAGCAGTACTTC. Amino acids: CSARDGLQGVYYEQYF.

This clonotype was seen only a few times. The CDR3 reads CASSLRTGSSNYEQYF. CDR3 DNA: TGTGCCAGCAGCTTGAGGACAGGGTCAAGCAACTACGAGCAGTACTTC. The gene calls are TRBV7-9 and TRBJ2-7, with 8 bases fitting TRBD1. Germline V CDR1 and CDR2: SEHNR, FQNEAQ (reference sequence). The CDR3 consists of 16 residues. V shed 3 bases and J 3 bases; nucleotides not matched to a gene: 10.

The genes are TRBV10-3 and TRBJ1-2, with D perhaps TRBD1 (6 bases). Deletions cut 8 bases from V and 0 bases from J, with 10 bases between. Germline assignment: CDR1 ENHRY and CDR2 SYGVKD. The CDR3 consists of 13 residues. The CDR3 region has the DNA TGTGCCATCGGGGACAAACCTAACTATGGCTACACCTTC. Encoded protein: CAIGDKPNYGYTF.

This chain connects TRBV27 to TRBJ2-1; D remains unclear. The V end lost 0 bases, the J end lost 9 bases, and 15 bases lay between the germline ends. CDR3 length: 15 amino acids. The V gene's germline CDR1 is MNHEY and CDR2 SMNVEV (reference sequence). The CDR3 DNA reads as TGTGCCAGCAGTTTATCTCCGGGCCCATTGAGTGAGCAGTTCTTC. Protein product: CASSLSPGPLSEQFF.

This clonotype showed up just a few times. The rearrangement joins TRBV13 to TRBJ2-3, with D possibly being TRBD2 (5 bases). The CDR3 sequence is 11 residues long. Germline CDR1 and CDR2: PRHDT and FYEKMQ (reference sequence). Trimming took off 10 bases at V and 4 bases at J, with 9 bases between the two ends. The CDR3 coding sequence is TGTGCCACCGGGATCTCAGATACGCAGTATTTT. Its protein product is CATGISDTQYF.

The chain carries TRBV2 and TRBJ1-2; 8 nucleotides line up with TRBD1. The J segment lost 1 base and the V segment lost 3 bases, leaving 1 base of the junction unmatched. Germline loops: CDR1 SNHLY, CDR2 FYNNEI. There are 14 residues in the CDR3. CDR3 sequence: CASSDDRGNYGYTF. CDR3 sequence (DNA): TGTGCCAGCAGTGACGACAGGGGTAACTATGGCTACACCTTC.

CDR3 in DNA: TGTGCCAGCAGCAAAGCACTAGCGGGCCTGGATACGCAGTATTTT. Protein: CASSKALAGLDTQYF. The gene calls are TRBV21-1 and TRBJ2-3; the table's D call, TRBD2, was not checked against the DNA. TRBV21-1 is a known pseudogene. The CDR3 consists of 15 residues.

The chain is built from TRBV7-2 and TRBJ2-7; maybe TRBD2 (5 bases). With 5 bases removed from V and 4 bases from J, the gap between germline ends came to 12 bases. The germline CDR1 and CDR2 sequences are SGHTA and FQGNSA. The CDR3 is 13 residues long. The CDR3 sequence: CASSNGPGYEQYF. The CDR3 DNA follows: TGTGCCAGCAGCAACGGCCCGGGGTACGAGCAGTACTTC.

This clonotype was recorded a few times. V is TRBV4-3 and J is TRBJ2-7, with 7 nucleotides matching TRBD2. Germline loops: CDR1 LGHNA, CDR2 YSLEER. CDR3 length: 15 residues. J lost 6 bases, V lost 0 bases, and 8 bases had no gene match. The CDR3 DNA reads as TGCGCCAGCAGCCAAGACTATATGGCTAGCGGCGAGCAGTACTTC. The encoded protein is CASSQDYMASGEQYF.

This clonotype came up a few times. The chain uses TRBV7-9 and TRBJ2-7; weak D call: TRBD1 (5 bases). V was clipped by 4 bases and J by 5 bases, with 12 bases between them. Germline V lookup: CDR1 SEHNR, CDR2 FQNEAQ (reference sequence). CDR3 length: 13 amino acids. In DNA, the CDR3 is TGTGCCAGCAGCTCGTCCCCAGGGAACGAGCAGTACTTC. This translates into CASSSSPGNEQYF.

The chain uses TRBV2 and TRBJ2-1, with D perhaps given as TRBD1 or TRBD2 (6 bases each). The germline V and J ends were trimmed by 6 bases and 8 bases, with 23 bases remaining between them. The CDR3 extends over 16 amino acids. The germline gives CDR1 SNHLY, CDR2 FYNNEI. The CDR3 coding sequence is TGTGCCAGCAGGACACAGGGACTCATCGTACGTGATGAGCAGTTCTTC. Its translation: CASRTQGLIVRDEQFF.

This clonotype has only a few counts. J is TRBJ2-7 and V is TRBV4-1; D is undetermined. The CDR3 loop spans 14 amino acids. Germline values: CDR1 MGHRA, CDR2 YSYEKL. Trimming took off 2 bases at V and 3 bases at J, with 11 bases between the two ends. The CDR3 region is CASSQYSGVYEQYF. DNA for the CDR3: TGCGCCAGCAGCCAATACTCGGGCGTCTACGAGCAGTACTTC.

The chain carries TRBV7-2 and TRBJ1-2, with D maybe TRBD1 (6 bases). Between the trimmed V and J ends, which lost 5 bases and 5 bases, there was a span of 12 bases. The CDR3 has 13 amino acids. Per germline, CDR1 SGHTA and CDR2 FQGNSA. CDR3 sequence reads: CASSQGPSYGYTF. DNA for the CDR3: TGTGCCAGCAGCCAGGGGCCATCATATGGCTACACCTTC.

The chain couples TRBV6-5 to TRBJ2-1, with 9 bases identical to TRBD2. The V gene's germline CDR1 is MNHEY and CDR2 SVGAGI. The J segment lost 2 bases and the V segment lost 0 bases, leaving 5 bases of the junction unmatched. The CDR3 length is 17 residues. CDR3 amino acids: CASSYSGSGRTYNEQFF. CDR3 nucleotides: TGTGCCAGCAGTTACTCAGGGAGCGGGAGGACCTACAATGAGCAGTTCTTC.

Note on this clonotype: This may arise from a read error, as a much more abundant clone is one base away. The chain couples TRBV12-3 or TRBV12-4 to TRBJ2-1; maybe TRBD1 (5 bases). The end of the DNA aligns better with TRBJ2-7, so the J call may be wrong. The CDR3 has 15 residues. The CDR3 DNA sequence: TGTGCCAGCAGTTCAGCAGGGAATTCCTACAATGAGCAGTACTTC. It specifies CASSSAGNSYNEQYF.

This clonotype was observed a few times. V and J are TRBV10-3 and TRBJ2-5; tentative D call: TRBD1 (5 bases). Trimming took 9 bases from V and 1 from J, leaving 12 bases between them. Germline V gene lookup returns CDR1 ENHRY and CDR2 SYGVKD. The CDR3 runs 13 residues. In nucleotides, the CDR3 is TGTGCCATTCGACAGTCCCCCCAAGAGACCCAGTACTTC. It encodes CAIRQSPQETQYF.

The J gene is TRBJ1-2, the V gene TRBV20-1; D unresolved. The V gene lost 3 bases and the J gene lost 3 bases, with 14 bases spanning the gap. The CDR3 extends over 14 amino acids. Germline V lookup: CDR1 DFQATT, CDR2 SNEGSKA (reference sequence). This CDR3 is CSASNSGKYYGYTF. CDR3 sequence (DNA): TGCAGTGCTAGTAACTCCGGAAAATACTATGGCTACACCTTC.

This clonotype was counted only a few times. This rearrangement joins TRBV11-2 to TRBJ2-1; D remains unclear. V lost 0 bases to trimming and J lost 7 bases, with 10 bases between them. CDR1 is SGHAT and CDR2 is FQNNGV in the germline V gene. The CDR3 is made up of 14 amino acids. The CDR3 DNA sequence: TGTGCCAGCAGCTTAGATCCTTCAGGTAATGAGCAGTTCTTC. This translates into CASSLDPSGNEQFF.

The chain carries TRBV4-3 and TRBJ1-4; D is perhaps TRBD1 (5 bases). The CDR3 covers 15 residues. Germline V gives CDR1 LGHNA, CDR2 YSLEER. V lost 1 base, J lost 5 bases, and 11 bases lay in between. The CDR3 sequence: CASSQGYDRNEKLFF. CDR3 DNA sequence: TGCGCCAGCAGCCAAGGATACGACAGAAATGAAAAACTGTTTTTT.

This clonotype was counted between two and nine times. The V and J genes are TRBV6-1 and TRBJ2-5, with unresolved D. Trimming cost V 2 bases and J 5 bases, with 15 bases left between them. The CDR3 consists of 15 residues. CDR1 is MNHNS and CDR2 is SASEGT in the germline V gene. CDR3 amino acids: CASSERLSAGETQYF. CDR3 in DNA: TGTGCCAGCAGTGAAAGGTTGTCGGCCGGGGAGACCCAGTACTTC.

This clonotype was observed at least ten times. The V and J genes are TRBV11-2 and TRBJ2-5; TRBD1 aligns across 9 bases. V shed 6 bases, J shed 2 bases, and the junction held 10 bases outside the gene matches. Germline-derived CDR1 and CDR2 are SGHAT and FQNNGV. The CDR3 covers 16 residues. The CDR3 is CASRETGGLGQETQYF. The CDR3 DNA follows: TGTGCCAGCAGAGAAACAGGGGGCTTAGGGCAAGAGACCCAGTACTTC.

The sample holds a few counts of this clonotype. The V and J genes are TRBV20-1 and TRBJ2-7, with D tentatively TRBD1 (7 bases). The V end was cut by 1 base, the J end by 3 bases, with 13 bases between. This CDR3 has 14 residues. Germline V gives CDR1 DFQATT, CDR2 SNEGSKA (reference sequence). The CDR3 DNA reads as TGCAGTGCTAGAGTCAGGGGGGAACTCTACGAGCAGTACTTC. It specifies CSARVRGELYEQYF.

This chain uses TRBV6-5 with TRBJ2-1, with a tentative D call TRBD1 (5 bases). Germline CDR1 reads MNHEY; CDR2 reads SVGAGI. With 0 bases removed from V and 2 bases from J, the gap between germline ends came to 20 bases. This CDR3 is built from 19 residues. CDR3 DNA: TGTGCCAGCAGTTACTCTAGGTTAATCAGGGCCGCCCCCTACAATGAGCAGTTCTTC. Encoded protein: CASSYSRLIRAAPYNEQFF.

As for this clonotype: At one end, the junction sequence differs from germline, possibly due to a read error. The rearrangement links TRBV6-5 to TRBJ2-1; 7 nucleotides agree with TRBD1. Germline V CDR1 and CDR2: MNHEY, SVGAGI. The CDR3 length is 15 residues. CDR3 nucleotides: TGTGCCAGCAGTTACGGAACAGGGGATTACAATGGGCAGTTCTTC. This translates into CASSYGTGDYNGQFF.

This clonotype was seen more than once but under ten times. This chain uses TRBV28 with TRBJ2-1; 8 nucleotides match TRBD2. V shed 3 bases, J shed 6 bases, and the junction held 13 bases outside the gene matches. The CDR3 has 17 amino acids. Germline V gene lookup returns CDR1 MDHEN and CDR2 SYDVKM. CDR3 region: CASSFLQRGRLSNEQFF. The CDR3, as DNA: TGTGCCAGCAGTTTCCTCCAGCGGGGGCGTCTATCCAATGAGCAGTTCTTC.